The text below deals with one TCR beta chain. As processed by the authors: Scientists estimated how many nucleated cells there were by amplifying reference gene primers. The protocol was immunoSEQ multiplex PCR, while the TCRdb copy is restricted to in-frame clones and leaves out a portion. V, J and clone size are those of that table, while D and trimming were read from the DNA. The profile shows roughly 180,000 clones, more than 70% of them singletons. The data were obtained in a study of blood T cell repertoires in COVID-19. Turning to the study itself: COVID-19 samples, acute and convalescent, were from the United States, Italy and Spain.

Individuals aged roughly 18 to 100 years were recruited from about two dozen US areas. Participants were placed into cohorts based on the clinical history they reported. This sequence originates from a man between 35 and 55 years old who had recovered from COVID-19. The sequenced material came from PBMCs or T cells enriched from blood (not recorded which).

The CDR3 sequence: CASSIDWGQGVTEAFF. The CDR3 DNA follows: TGTGCCAGTAGTATAGACTGGGGACAGGGGGTAACTGAAGCTTTCTTT. The J gene is TRBJ1-1, the V gene TRBV19; TRBD1 matches at 11 bases. The CDR3 extends over 16 amino acids. Looked up from germline, CDR1 is LNHDA and CDR2 is SQIVND (reference sequence). J gave up 5 bases and V 0 bases, and 5 bases lay outside the gene matches.